This T cell receptor beta chain was found in a study of response to subunit inactivated influenza vaccine. Study outcomes and limitations: The authors put forward the suggestion that each seasonal influenza vaccination may bring in only a limited number of new T cells.

This CDR3 region has 15 residues. Trimming removed 1 base from V and 5 bases from J, with 9 bases in between. The germline V gene has CDR1 MNHEY and CDR2 SVGAGI. About this clonotype itself: The antigen is not known.

TCRdb analysed the RT-PCR reads with MiXCR anew, one entry per CDR3 protein. Found here are 630,000 or so distinct CDR3 sequences, approximately 14% of them singletons; the top ten hold more than 9%. Specimen: PBMCs from blood, collected less than 13 days after vaccination. This receptor was identified in a man between 45 and 60 years old who received an inactivated influenza vaccine. V usage is TRBV6-5 and J usage is TRBJ1-6; D not resolved. This CDR3 is CASSYFGRDNSPLHF. DNA of the CDR3: TGTGCCAGCAGTTACTTCGGACGGGATAATTCACCCCTCCACTTT.